These 32 T cell receptor beta chains were sequenced from one sample in a study of blood T cell repertoires in COVID-19. The table came from immunoSEQ multiplex PCR; TCRdb's copy has only in-frame clones and leaves some out. The profile shows approximately 67,000 clones, around nine tenths of them singletons. Material for sequencing was peripheral blood. The receptors originated from a woman older than 75 with acute or convalescent COVID-19.

This chain links TRBV6-5 with TRBJ2-3; 14 bases line up with TRBD2. CDR1 is MNHEY, CDR2 SVGAGI, per germline. After removal of 6 bases from V and 6 bases from J, the junction contained 5 bases not matched to a gene. The CDR3 contains 15 residues. This CDR3 reads CASRSGLAGVDTQYF. DNA of the CDR3: TGTGCCAGCAGATCGGGACTAGCGGGAGTGGATACGCAGTATTTT.

The chain has TRBV30 and TRBJ1-1; D gene unclear. In germline, CDR1 is GTSNPN, CDR2 SVGIG (reference sequence). V gave up 0 bases and J gave up 0 bases, with 8 bases separating them. This CDR3 is 14 amino acids long. For the CDR3, the DNA is TGTGCCTGGAGTGTACCAGAAGTGAACACTGAAGCTTTCTTT. Its protein product is CAWSVPEVNTEAFF.

This rearrangement joins TRBV11-2 to TRBJ1-2, with a weak D call TRBD1 (6 bases). Deletions cut 5 bases from V and 8 bases from J, with 24 bases between. The CDR3 totals 16 residues. Germline assignment: CDR1 SGHAT and CDR2 FQNNGV. The CDR3 bases are TGTGCCAGCAGCCAGAATGACAGGTTCCCACTGCTGGGCTACACCTTC. Encoded protein: CASSQNDRFPLLGYTF.

CDR3 DNA: TGTGCCAGCAGCGTAGGAGCGGGGACAGGGAATGAAAAACTGTTTTTT. This codes for CASSVGAGTGNEKLFF. V usage is TRBV9 and J usage is TRBJ1-4; 9 bases are shared with TRBD1. CDR1 and CDR2 (germline): SGDLS, YYNGEE. Trimming at V came to 0 bases and at J to 5 bases, leaving 5 bases not matched to a gene. The CDR3 extends over 16 amino acids.

The V call is TRBV6-5, the J call TRBJ2-1, with TRBD2 matching 12 bases. This CDR3 region has 16 residues. The V and J ends lost 2 bases and 8 bases, in that order; junction bases with no gene match: 7. Germline-derived CDR1 and CDR2 are MNHEY and SVGAGI. The CDR3 loop is CASSYGASGRADEQFF. For the CDR3, the DNA is TGTGCCAGCAGTTACGGGGCTAGCGGGAGGGCCGATGAGCAGTTCTTC.

This rearrangement joins TRBV10-2 to TRBJ1-6, with D tentatively TRBD1 (5 bases). Germline V gene sequence: CDR1 WSHSY, CDR2 SAAADI. The ends were cut back, 8 bases at V and 2 bases at J, with 13 bases in the middle. The CDR3 runs to 15 residues. The CDR3 is CASRGGVTYNSPLHF. CDR3 DNA sequence: TGCGCCAGCCGTGGGGGGGTCACCTATAATTCACCCCTCCACTTT.

The CDR3: CASSAQGPNQPQHF. The CDR3, as DNA: TGTGCCAGCAGTGCCCAGGGGCCCAATCAGCCCCAGCATTTT. The chain is built from TRBV28 and TRBJ1-5; the D gene is possibly TRBD1 (6 bases). V was cut by 5 bases and J by 3 bases, with 11 bases left in between. The CDR3 is made up of 14 amino acids. Germline-derived CDR1 and CDR2 are MDHEN and SYDVKM.

This chain uses TRBV3-1 (or the pseudogene TRBV3-2) with TRBJ1-6; the D is unclear. V lost 5 bases and J 6 bases, leaving 5 bases between the germline ends. The germline V gene has CDR1 LGHDT and CDR2 YNNKEL (reference sequence). The length of the CDR3 is 12 residues. DNA for the CDR3: TGTGCCAGCAGCTATAGTAATTCACCCCTCCACTTT. Encoded protein: CASSYSNSPLHF.

The J gene is TRBJ1-1, the V gene TRBV28; D ambiguous. There are 15 residues in the CDR3. Per germline, CDR1 MDHEN and CDR2 SYDVKM. The ends were cut back, 2 bases at V and 3 bases at J, with 13 bases in the middle. CDR3 protein: CASSLGLRSDTEAFF. The CDR3 DNA reads TGTGCCAGCAGTTTAGGACTTAGATCGGACACTGAAGCTTTCTTT. Variable domain in full (rest from reference TRBV28 and TRBJ1-1): DVKVTQSSRYLVKRTGEKVFLECVQDMDHENMFWYRQDPGLGLRLIYFSYDVKMKEKGDIPEGYSVSREKKERFSLILESASTNQTSMYLCASSLGLRSDTEAFFGQGTRLTVV.

The rearrangement links TRBV20-1 to TRBJ2-3; D is possibly TRBD2 (5 bases). The germline V gene has CDR1 DFQATT and CDR2 SNEGSKA (reference sequence). The CDR3 consists of 14 residues. Trimming shortened V by 3 bases and J by 4 bases, and 14 bases separated the two germline ends. In DNA, the CDR3 is TGCAGTGCTAGTCTAGCCCCCATGCCAGATACGCAGTATTTT. This gives the protein CSASLAPMPDTQYF.

CDR3 bases: TGTGCCAGCAGCTTAGTTTCGGCTAGCGGGGGGGCGTACAATGAGCAGTTCTTC. Translation gives CASSLVSASGGAYNEQFF. This chain connects TRBV7-8 to TRBJ2-1, with 12 bases fitting TRBD2. CDR1 SGHVS and CDR2 FQNEAQ come from the germline V gene. Trimming took 1 base from V and 4 from J; bases not matched to a gene: 8. The CDR3 length is 18 residues.

The rearrangement joins TRBV5-8 to TRBJ1-1; TRBD1 might be the D (6 bases). Germline V gives CDR1 SGHTS, CDR2 YDEGEE. Trimming took off 0 bases at V and 11 bases at J, with 11 bases between the two ends. The length of the CDR3 is 12 residues. CDR3 nucleotides: TGTGCCAGCAGCTTGGTCACAGGGAACGCTTTCTTT. This encodes CASSLVTGNAFF.

The chain is built from TRBV2 and TRBJ2-1; D gene unclear. Germline V gene lookup returns CDR1 SNHLY and CDR2 FYNNEI. The length of the CDR3 is 11 residues. V was shortened by 5 bases and J by 6 bases, with 5 bases between the two germline ends. The CDR3 region is CASSRGNEQFF. CDR3 nucleotides: TGTGCCAGCAGTAGAGGCAATGAGCAGTTCTTC.

The chain combines TRBV19 with TRBJ1-6; tentatively, D is TRBD1 (5 bases). The V end was cut by 3 bases, the J end by 10 bases, with 10 bases between. The CDR3 is made up of 13 amino acids. Germline CDR1 and CDR2: LNHDA and SQIVND (reference sequence). CDR3 region: CASSILRGSPLHF. CDR3 coding DNA: TGTGCCAGTAGTATTTTAAGGGGATCACCCCTCCACTTT.

This rearrangement joins TRBV7-9 to TRBJ2-1; no firm D call. CDR1 SEHNR and CDR2 FQNEAQ come from the germline V gene (reference sequence). The CDR3 has 12 amino acids. With 5 bases removed from V and 7 bases from J, the gap between germline ends came to 9 bases. The CDR3 loop is CASSLDSNEQFF. The CDR3 DNA follows: TGTGCCAGCAGCCTTGACTCGAATGAGCAGTTCTTC.

The chain couples TRBV6-6 to TRBJ2-3; a weak D match, TRBD2 (5 bases). The germline gives CDR1 MNHNY, CDR2 SVGAGI (reference sequence). This CDR3 region has 19 residues. Trimming stripped 6 bases from V and 8 bases from J, with 33 bases between. CDR3 region: CASSRVRADAAHFAVTQYF. CDR3 nucleotides: TGTGCCAGCAGCCGAGTCCGAGCGGATGCAGCCCACTTTGCCGTTACGCAGTATTTT.

CDR3 DNA: TGTGCCAGCAGTGAATGGTCAGGGGATCAGCCCCAGCATTTT. Translation: CASSEWSGDQPQHF. The chain combines TRBV25-1 with TRBJ1-5; possible D gene TRBD1, 6 bases. V lost 1 base, J lost 5 bases, and 9 bases lay in between. This CDR3 comprises 14 residues. The germline V gene encodes CDR1 MGHDK and CDR2 SYGVNS.

The chain couples TRBV2 to TRBJ1-1; D is undetermined. CDR3 size: 15 residues. CDR1 is SNHLY, CDR2 FYNNEI, per germline. Trimming removed 1 base at V and 1 base at J, with 10 bases between. CDR3 sequence: CASSEGPTWNTEAFF. In DNA form, the CDR3 reads TGTGCCAGCAGTGAAGGCCCGACTTGGAACACTGAAGCTTTCTTT. Complete variable domain (other parts from reference TRBV2 and TRBJ1-1): EPEVTQTPSHQVTQMGQEVILRCVPISNHLYFYWYRQILGQKVEFLVSFYNNEISEKSEIFDDQFSVERPDGSNFTLKIRSTKLEDSAMYFCASSEGPTWNTEAFFGQGTRLTVV.

This clone was counted once. This chain connects TRBV3-1 (or the pseudogene TRBV3-2) to TRBJ1-2; D remains ambiguous. Germline V gives CDR1 LGHDT, CDR2 YNNKEL (reference sequence). Trimming took 4 bases from V and 8 from J, leaving 23 bases between them. The CDR3 totals 16 residues. In DNA form, the CDR3 reads TGTGCCAGCAGCCCTTTAAGCAGAGGGCCCTCAGCCGGCTACACCTTC. Translating it yields CASSPLSRGPSAGYTF.

This clone appeared a few times. The rearrangement links TRBV14 to TRBJ2-2; the match to TRBD2 covers 7 bases. The CDR3 totals 16 residues. Germline CDR1 reads SGHDN; CDR2 reads FVKESK. V was pared by 3 bases and J by 3 bases, with 7 bases of the junction left unmatched. In DNA form, the CDR3 reads TGTGCCAGCAGCCACCGAGGGAGGGGTTACACCGGGGAGCTGTTTTTT. Translating gives CASSHRGRGYTGELFF. Supplemented by reference TRBV14 and TRBJ2-2, the full variable domain reads EAGVTQFPSHSVIEKGQTVTLRCDPISGHDNLYWYRRVMGKEIKFLLHFVKESKQDESGMPNNRFLAERTGGTYSTLKVQPAELEDSGVYFCASSHRGRGYTGELFFGEGSRLTVL.

The genes are TRBV19 and TRBJ2-7; 9 nucleotides line up with TRBD1. With V trimmed by 7 bases and J by 2 bases, 9 bases remained unmatched. Germline V CDR1 and CDR2: LNHDA, SQIVND (reference sequence). CDR3 size: 15 residues. CDR3 residues: CASMRRGQGAYEQYF. The CDR3 nucleotides read TGTGCCAGTATGAGGAGGGGACAGGGAGCCTACGAGCAGTACTTC.

A single count supports this clone. This chain connects TRBV28 to TRBJ1-6, with D unclear. The CDR3 is 16 residues long. Germline V lookup: CDR1 MDHEN, CDR2 SYDVKM. V lost 6 bases, J lost 4 bases, and 16 bases lay in between. Here the CDR3 reads CASSPVGVGYNSPLHF. Written as DNA, the CDR3 is TGTGCCAGCAGCCCCGTCGGGGTGGGTTATAATTCACCCCTCCACTTT.

In this sample, this clone turned up once. The chain carries TRBV5-1 and TRBJ1-4; D gene unclear. Looked up from germline, CDR1 is SGHRS and CDR2 is YFSETQ. CDR3 length: 12 residues. V lost 3 bases and J lost 7, with 7 bases in between. As DNA, the CDR3 is TGCGCCAGCAGCTCTTCAGGTGAAAAACTGTTTTTT. This translates into CASSSSGEKLFF.

This chain joins TRBV18 and TRBJ2-1; no definite D call. Trimming left V 3 bases short and J 9 bases short, with 15 bases between. The CDR3 is 14 residues long. Germline assignment: CDR1 KGHSH and CDR2 LQKENI. The CDR3: CASSPPSSPGEQFF. The DNA of the CDR3 is TGTGCCAGCTCACCCCCATCTAGTCCGGGTGAGCAGTTCTTC.

The chain recombines TRBV6-5 with TRBJ1-2; possible D gene TRBD1, 5 bases. Trimming stripped 6 bases from V and 8 bases from J, with 19 bases between. Germline-derived CDR1 and CDR2 are MNHEY and SVGAGI. CDR3 size: 14 residues. The CDR3 loop reads CASSPDGGMGGYTF. The CDR3 coding sequence is TGTGCCAGCAGCCCAGACGGGGGTATGGGCGGCTACACCTTC.

The genes are TRBV3-1 (or the pseudogene TRBV3-2) and TRBJ1-4; TRBD1 might be the D (6 bases). The V end lost 1 base, the J end lost 4 bases, and 10 bases lay between the germline ends. The CDR3 contains 15 residues. Germline V lookup: CDR1 LGHDT, CDR2 YNNKEL (reference sequence). CDR3 DNA sequence: TGTGCCAGCAGCCAAGGTGGACAGAATAATGAAAAACTGTTTTTT. It encodes CASSQGGQNNEKLFF.

V is TRBV5-1 and J is TRBJ1-5, with 10 nucleotides matching TRBD1. Unmatched junction bases numbered 7, after V lost 0 bases and J lost 7 bases. The germline V gene has CDR1 SGHRS and CDR2 YFSETQ. The CDR3 spans 16 residues. DNA of the CDR3: TGCGCCAGCAGCTTGGAGGGACAGGGGTCCGGGCAGCCCCAGCATTTT. It is translated as CASSLEGQGSGQPQHF.

J is TRBJ1-6 and V is TRBV9; TRBD1 matches 7 bases. The junction had 3 bases not matched to a gene; V was cut back by 1 base and J by 5 bases. Looked up from germline, CDR1 is SGDLS and CDR2 is YYNGEE. This CDR3 contains 15 residues. CDR3 bases: TGTGCCAGCAGCGTATCCGGGACAGATAATTCACCCCTCCACTTT. Translation: CASSVSGTDNSPLHF.

This clone was seen only a few times. This sequence joins TRBV5-1 and TRBJ2-4; D unclear. V lost 0 bases and J 0 bases, leaving 10 bases between the germline ends. Germline CDR1 SGHRS, CDR2 YFSETQ. The CDR3 is made up of 16 amino acids. CDR3 DNA sequence: TGCGCCAGCAGCTTGGTCTCGCCAGTAGCCAAAAACATTCAGTACTTC. It yields the protein CASSLVSPVAKNIQYF. The full variable domain, completed using reference TRBV5-1 and TRBJ2-4, is KAGVTQTPRYLIKTRGQQVTLSCSPISGHRSVSWYQQTPGQGLQFLFEYFSETQRNKGNFPGRFSGRQFSNSRSEMNVSTLELGDSALYLCASSLVSPVAKNIQYFGAGTRLSVL.

This chain joins TRBV4-1 and TRBJ2-7; D is possibly TRBD2 (5 bases). Germline V gene sequence: CDR1 MGHRA, CDR2 YSYEKL. V lost 4 bases and J 2 bases, leaving 24 bases between the germline ends. The CDR3 runs 18 residues. The CDR3 nucleotides read TGCGCCAGCAGCCTAATTGGAGCGGATCCATACAATCCCTACGAGCAGTACTTC. Its translation is CASSLIGADPYNPYEQYF.

Here the CDR3 DNA reads TGTGCCAGCAGTTCTAACAGGGTAGGAGAGCAGTTCTTC. Translated, it gives CASSSNRVGEQFF. This chain uses TRBV27 with TRBJ2-1; possibly TRBD1 for D (6 bases). V gave up 4 bases and J gave up 10 bases, with 14 bases separating them. The CDR3 length is 13 residues. CDR1 MNHEY and CDR2 SMNVEV come from the germline V gene (reference sequence).

The rearrangement uses TRBV28 and TRBJ1-5; D is perhaps TRBD1 (5 bases). The CDR3 loop spans 15 amino acids. Trimming cost V 8 bases and J 2 bases, with 16 bases left between them. Germline CDR1 and CDR2: MDHEN and SYDVKM. CDR3 DNA: TGTGCCAGCCGGGGGTCCCTGGGTGGCAATCAGCCCCAGCATTTT. This sequence encodes CASRGSLGGNQPQHF. The full variable domain, rest sourced from reference TRBV28 and TRBJ1-5, is DVKVTQSSRYLVKRTGEKVFLECVQDMDHENMFWYRQDPGLGLRLIYFSYDVKMKEKGDIPEGYSVSREKKERFSLILESASTNQTSMYLCASRGSLGGNQPQHFGDGTRLSIL.